The 14 T cell receptor beta chains below come from one sample, sequenced in a study of T cell responses to AZD1222 COVID-19 vaccine. Sequencing was performed with immunoSEQ multiplex PCR; in TCRdb, only in-frame clones are kept and a portion is missing. The repertoire has some 150,000 clones, roughly 85% of them found once; the top ten carry around 8%. Sequencing was performed on peripheral blood, taken on day 0 of AZD1222 vaccination. These receptors were obtained from an adult in good health.

This clone was observed a single time. V gene TRBV29-1 combines with J gene TRBJ2-2; TRBD2 is a possible D gene (5 bases). From germline, CDR1 is SQVTM and CDR2 ANQGSEA. The CDR3 loop spans 15 amino acids. Trimming removed 0 bases from V and 6 bases from J, with 14 bases in between. In DNA, the CDR3 is TGCAGCGTTGAAGATTCAGGATGGGGAGCCGGGGAGCTGTTTTTT. Translating it yields CSVEDSGWGAGELFF.

This clone came up a few times. The chain recombines TRBV5-1 with TRBJ1-6; 9 positions agree with TRBD1. Unmatched junction bases numbered 3, after V lost 1 base and J lost 10 bases. The CDR3 length is 14 residues. Germline values: CDR1 SGHRS, CDR2 YFSETQ. The CDR3: CASSLSGTGSPLHF. CDR3 DNA sequence: TGCGCCAGCAGCTTGTCCGGGACAGGGTCACCCCTCCACTTT.

As DNA, the CDR3 is TGTGCCTGGGCGGGACAGGGCATTGGGGAGCAGTTCTTC. Translating it yields CAWAGQGIGEQFF. V gene TRBV30 combines with J gene TRBJ2-1, with 9 bases matching TRBD1. This CDR3 has 13 amino acids. Germline assignment: CDR1 GTSNPN and CDR2 SVGIG (reference sequence). Trimming cost V 5 bases and J 10 bases; bases outside gene matches: 9.

The chain uses TRBV19 and TRBJ2-1; D remains unclear. The V and J ends lost 3 bases and 8 bases respectively, with 14 bases between them. CDR1 is LNHDA, CDR2 SQIVND, per germline (reference sequence). The CDR3 is 14 amino acids. CDR3 in DNA: TGTGCCAGTAGTATTACCCCAGCGCCCCATGAGCAGTTCTTC. Translation: CASSITPAPHEQFF. Complete variable domain (other parts from reference TRBV19 and TRBJ2-1): DGGITQSPKYLFRKEGQNVTLSCEQNLNHDAMYWYRQDPGQGLRLIYYSQIVNDFQKGDIAEGYSVSREKKESFPLTVTSAQKNPTAFYLCASSITPAPHEQFFGPGTRLTVL.

This clone came up once. The chain joins TRBV11-3 to TRBJ2-7; D perhaps matches TRBD2 (5 bases). Germline V lookup: CDR1 SGHNT, CDR2 YENEEA. The length of the CDR3 is 14 residues. V was clipped by 8 bases and J by 2 bases, with 16 bases between them. This CDR3 reads CASPLRVLPYEQYF. DNA of the CDR3: TGTGCCAGCCCGTTGCGGGTCTTACCCTACGAGCAGTACTTC.

The J gene is TRBJ1-5, the V gene TRBV18, with D unclear. CDR3 length equals 13 residues. Germline lookup yields CDR1 KGHSH and CDR2 LQKENI. V was shortened by 4 bases and J by 5 bases, with 9 bases between the two germline ends. The CDR3 DNA reads as TGTGCCAGCTCACTCGGGGTGGATCAGCCCCAGCATTTT. Encoded protein: CASSLGVDQPQHF.

This chain uses TRBV12-3 or TRBV12-4 with TRBJ1-5; D call uncertain. Trimming shortened V by 1 base and J by 9 bases, and 7 bases separated the two germline ends. This CDR3 has 12 amino acids. The CDR3 is CASSLGTGPQHF. The DNA of the CDR3 is TGTGCCAGCAGTTTAGGTACGGGGCCCCAGCATTTT.

V usage is TRBV6-5 and J usage is TRBJ2-2, with D possibly called TRBD1 or TRBD2 (6 bases each). Trimming stripped 5 bases from V and 6 bases from J, with 16 bases between. CDR1 and CDR2 from the germline V gene are MNHEY and SVGAGI. The CDR3 is 15 amino acids. CDR3 in DNA: TGTGCCAGCAGTCCTACCGGGGGCGCCCCCGGGGAGCTGTTTTTT. Translation: CASSPTGGAPGELFF.

CDR3 in amino acids: CASSLPGEPSQYF. For the CDR3, the DNA is TGTGCCAGCAGCCTGCCCGGGGAGCCATCGCAGTACTTC. This rearrangement joins TRBV5-8 to TRBJ2-7; maybe TRBD2 (5 bases). There are 13 residues in the CDR3. CDR1 and CDR2 from the germline V gene are SGHTS and YDEGEE. Trimming left V 4 bases short and J 9 bases short, with 17 bases between.

This rearrangement joins TRBV6-5 to TRBJ2-2; 7 bases fit TRBD1. Looked up from germline, CDR1 is MNHEY and CDR2 is SVGAGI. The CDR3 contains 12 residues. The ends lost 8 bases at V and 3 bases at J; junction bases unmatched: 0. CDR3 residues: CASDRDTGELFF. In DNA form, the CDR3 reads TGTGCCAGCGACAGGGACACCGGGGAGCTGTTTTTT.

This clone was counted a single time. V gene TRBV6-6 combines with J gene TRBJ2-1, with 8 bases fitting TRBD2. Trimming at V came to 7 bases and at J to 9 bases, leaving 11 bases not matched to a gene. Germline V lookup: CDR1 MNHNY, CDR2 SVGAGI (reference sequence). The CDR3 extends over 14 amino acids. CDR3 DNA sequence: TGTGCCAGCACCACACTAGCGGAGCCAGGTGAGCAGTTCTTC. As protein: CASTTLAEPGEQFF.

The chain carries TRBV5-6 and TRBJ2-1; no definite D call. The V gene lost 4 bases and the J gene lost 8 bases, with 7 bases spanning the gap. The germline V gene encodes CDR1 SGHDT and CDR2 YYEEEE. This CDR3 comprises 11 residues. CDR3 region: CASSASYEQFF. The CDR3 coding sequence is TGTGCCAGCAGCGCGTCCTATGAGCAGTTCTTC. Full variable domain (missing parts from reference TRBV5-6 and TRBJ2-1): DAGVTQSPTHLIKTRGQQVTLRCSPKSGHDTVSWYQQALGQGPQFIFQYYEEEERQRGNFPDRFSGHQFPNYSSELNVNALLLGDSALYLCASSASYEQFFGPGTRLTVL.

The rearrangement links TRBV27 to TRBJ2-7; 12 bases agree with TRBD2. V shed 11 bases, J shed 3 bases, and the junction held 5 bases outside the gene matches. Germline values: CDR1 MNHEY, CDR2 SMNVEV (reference sequence). The CDR3 is 13 residues long. CDR3 region: CAAGLAGNYEQYF. CDR3 in DNA: TGTGCCGCCGGACTAGCGGGAAACTACGAGCAGTACTTC.

The rearrangement links TRBV18 to TRBJ1-5; D possibly corresponds to TRBD1 (5 bases). CDR1 and CDR2 (germline): KGHSH, LQKENI. V lost 5 bases, J lost 3 bases, and 11 bases lay in between. The CDR3 is 14 residues long. As DNA, the CDR3 is TGTGCCAGCTCAGAGGGACGGAACAATCAGCCCCAGCATTTT. Its protein product is CASSEGRNNQPQHF.